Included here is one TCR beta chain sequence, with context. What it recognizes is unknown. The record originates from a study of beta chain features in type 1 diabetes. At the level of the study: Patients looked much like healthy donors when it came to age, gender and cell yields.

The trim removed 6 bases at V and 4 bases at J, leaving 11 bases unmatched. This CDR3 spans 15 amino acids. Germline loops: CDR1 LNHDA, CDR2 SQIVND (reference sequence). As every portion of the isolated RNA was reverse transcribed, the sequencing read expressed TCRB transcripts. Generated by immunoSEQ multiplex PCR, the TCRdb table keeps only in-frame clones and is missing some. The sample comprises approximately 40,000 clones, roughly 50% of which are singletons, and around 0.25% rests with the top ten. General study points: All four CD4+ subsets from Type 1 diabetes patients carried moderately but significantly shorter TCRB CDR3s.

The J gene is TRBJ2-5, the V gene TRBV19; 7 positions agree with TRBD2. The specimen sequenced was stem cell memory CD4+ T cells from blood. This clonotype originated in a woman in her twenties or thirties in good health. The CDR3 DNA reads TGTGCCAGTAGCTCAAAAGCTAGCGGACGAGAGACCCAGTACTTC. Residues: CASSSKASGRETQYF.